Sequencing of this T cell receptor beta chain was carried out in a study of blood T cell repertoires in COVID-19. For the study at large: PBMCs, B-cell-depleted T cells, or T cells were the source of the cDNA or gDNA that made up the material.

Sequencing was performed with immunoSEQ multiplex PCR; in TCRdb, only in-frame clones are kept and a portion is missing. The sample shows around 250,000 clones, about 83% of them seen only once. Looked up from germline, CDR1 is SGHDT and CDR2 is YYEEEE. This CDR3 comprises 12 residues. The V segment lost 2 bases and the J segment 9 bases; nucleotides outside the gene matches: 3. This sequence was found in a man in his thirties or forties who had recovered from COVID-19. The sample consisted of peripheral blood. The chain carries TRBV5-6 and TRBJ1-2, with 8 bases fitting TRBD1. The CDR3 region is CASSFGQGRYTF. CDR3 nucleotides: TGTGCCAGCAGCTTTGGACAGGGACGCTACACCTTC.